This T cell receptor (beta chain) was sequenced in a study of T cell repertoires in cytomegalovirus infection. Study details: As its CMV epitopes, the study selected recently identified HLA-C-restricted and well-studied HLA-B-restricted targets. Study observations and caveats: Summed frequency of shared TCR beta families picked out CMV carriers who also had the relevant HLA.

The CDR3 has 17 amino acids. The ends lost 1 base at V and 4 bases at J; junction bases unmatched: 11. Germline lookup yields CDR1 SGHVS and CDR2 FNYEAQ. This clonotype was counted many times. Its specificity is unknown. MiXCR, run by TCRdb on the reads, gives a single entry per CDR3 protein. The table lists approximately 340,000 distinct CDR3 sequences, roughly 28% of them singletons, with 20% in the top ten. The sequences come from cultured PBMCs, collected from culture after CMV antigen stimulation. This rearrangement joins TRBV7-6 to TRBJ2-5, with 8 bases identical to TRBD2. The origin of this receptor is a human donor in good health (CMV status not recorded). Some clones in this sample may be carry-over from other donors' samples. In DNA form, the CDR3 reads TGTGCCAGCAGCTTAGACTCCCGTTCGGGGGGGCGAGAGACCCAGTACTTC. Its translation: CASSLDSRSGGRETQYF.